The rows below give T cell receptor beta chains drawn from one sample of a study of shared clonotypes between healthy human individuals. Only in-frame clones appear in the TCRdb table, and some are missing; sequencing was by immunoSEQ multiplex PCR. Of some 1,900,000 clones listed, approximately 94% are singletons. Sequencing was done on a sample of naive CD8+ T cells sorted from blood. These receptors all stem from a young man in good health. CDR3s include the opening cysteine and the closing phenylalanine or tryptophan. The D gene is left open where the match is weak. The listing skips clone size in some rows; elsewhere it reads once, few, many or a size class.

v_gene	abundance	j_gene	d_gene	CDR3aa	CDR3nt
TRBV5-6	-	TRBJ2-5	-	CASSDQLALENQETQYF	TGTGCCAGCAGCGATCAGCTAGCGCTAGAAAACCAAGAGACCCAGTACTTC
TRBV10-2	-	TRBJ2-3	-	CASSPDFLTDTQYF	TGCGCCAGCTCCCCGGACTTTCTCACAGATACGCAGTATTTT
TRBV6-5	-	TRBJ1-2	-	CASSYDRPYGYTF	TGTGCCAGCAGTTACGACAGGCCCTATGGCTACACCTTC
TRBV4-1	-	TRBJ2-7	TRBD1	CASSPRTGSSYEQYF	TGCGCCAGCAGCCCTCGGACAGGGAGCTCCTACGAGCAGTACTTC
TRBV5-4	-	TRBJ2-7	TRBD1	CASSFGTGERSYEQYF	TGTGCCAGCAGCTTCGGGACAGGGGAGAGGTCCTACGAGCAGTACTTC
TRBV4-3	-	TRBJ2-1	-	CASSQELGRGTYNEQFF	TGCGCCAGCAGCCAAGAACTTGGGCGGGGTACCTACAATGAGCAGTTCTTC
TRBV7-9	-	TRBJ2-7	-	CASSFDGYEQYF	TGTGCCAGCAGCTTCGATGGATACGAGCAGTACTTC
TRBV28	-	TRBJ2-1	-	CASSSSGTENYKQFF	TGTGCCAGCAGTTCTTCCGGGACGGAGAACTACAAGCAGTTCTTC
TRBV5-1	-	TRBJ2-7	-	CASSRPGAEQYF	TGCGCCAGCAGCCGACCGGGGGCCGAGCAGTACTTC
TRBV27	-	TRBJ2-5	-	CASSYTGTREETQYF	TGTGCCAGCAGTTACACAGGGACGAGGGAAGAGACCCAGTACTTC
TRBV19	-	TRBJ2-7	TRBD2	CASSIYGGAYEQYF	TGTGCCAGTAGTATATATGGGGGGGCCTACGAGCAGTACTTC
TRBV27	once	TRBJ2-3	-	CASSSLGVVGTDTQYF	TGTGCCAGCAGTTCGCTCGGGGTTGTGGGCACAGATACGCAGTATTTT
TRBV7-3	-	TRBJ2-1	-	CASSFGNEQFF	TGTGCCAGCAGCTTCGGCAATGAGCAGTTCTTC
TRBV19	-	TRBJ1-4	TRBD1	CASSIHYRDSWEKLFF	TGTGCCAGTAGTATACATTACCGGGACAGTTGGGAAAAACTGTTTTTT
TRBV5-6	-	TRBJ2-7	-	CASSWGLLLDEQYF	TGTGCCAGCAGCTGGGGACTTCTCCTAGACGAGCAGTACTTC
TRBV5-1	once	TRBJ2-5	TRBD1	CASSLALKTTGGQETQYF	TGCGCCAGCAGCTTGGCGCTCAAAACGACAGGGGGGCAAGAGACCCAGTACTTC